These T cell receptor beta chains were read from a single sample in a study of OX40 agonist ivuxolimab in advanced cancers. This table comes from immunoSEQ multiplex PCR, and its TCRdb copy is limited to in-frame clones, with some not included. The table has tens of thousands of clones, 88% seen once. Sequenced material: CD4+ or CD8+ T cells sorted from blood, taken in a trial of the OX40 agonist ivuxolimab. All receptors derive from an adult with an advanced solid tumor such as melanoma, head and neck, liver or kidney cancer. Each CDR3 is given with its conserved first and last residue. Fields, in order: CDR3 DNA, CDR3 protein, V gene, clone size, J gene, D gene. The D gene is left open where the match is weak. Expanded clones are given a class, and other clones once, few, many or no size at all.

cdr3_nt: TGTGCCAGCAGCCAATCCCACAGCATGAGCTCCTACGAGCAGTACTTC
cdr3_aa: CASSQSHSMSSYEQYF
v_call: TRBV16
clone_size: .
j_call: TRBJ2-7
d_call: .

cdr3_nt: TGTGCCACCAGCAGAGAGCTGGGGGCAAAAGCTTTTTTGAATGATACTCCGTACTTC
cdr3_aa: CATSRELGAKAFLNDTPYF
v_call: TRBV15
clone_size: once
j_call: TRBJ2-7
d_call: .

cdr3_nt: TGTGCCATCCTAGGTAGCGGGTACACAGATACGCAGTATTTT
cdr3_aa: CAILGSGYTDTQYF
v_call: TRBV6-1
clone_size: .
j_call: TRBJ2-3
d_call: TRBD2

cdr3_nt: TGCGCCAGCAGCCAAGAGGGGACAGGGACTAGCGGGAGGGGGGAGACCCAGTACTTC
cdr3_aa: CASSQEGTGTSGRGETQYF
v_call: TRBV4-1
clone_size: .
j_call: TRBJ2-5
d_call: TRBD2

cdr3_nt: TGTGCCAGCAGGATCGGGACCCTCCCTTACAATGAGCAGTTCTTC
cdr3_aa: CASRIGTLPYNEQFF
v_call: TRBV27
clone_size: .
j_call: TRBJ2-1
d_call: .

cdr3_nt: TGTGCCAGCAGCTTAGCGCTAGCGGATAACTACAATGAGCAGTTCTTC
cdr3_aa: CASSLALADNYNEQFF
v_call: TRBV7-6
clone_size: .
j_call: TRBJ2-1
d_call: TRBD2

cdr3_nt: TGCAGCGTGAGGGACGGGAATAGGCCCAGCTACACCTTC
cdr3_aa: CSVRDGNRPSYTF
v_call: TRBV29-1
clone_size: .
j_call: TRBJ1-2
d_call: .

cdr3_nt: TGCAGCGTTGAGGGACTAGCGGGATTGGACTACGAGCAGTACTTC
cdr3_aa: CSVEGLAGLDYEQYF
v_call: TRBV29-1
clone_size: once
j_call: TRBJ2-7
d_call: TRBD2

cdr3_nt: TGTGCCAGCAGCGTAAGTGGGACCGGGGAGCTGTTTTTT
cdr3_aa: CASSVSGTGELFF
v_call: TRBV9
clone_size: .
j_call: TRBJ2-2
d_call: .

cdr3_nt: TGTGCCAGCAGTTTTCTCAGACAGGGAAGTCAGCCCCAGCATTTT
cdr3_aa: CASSFLRQGSQPQHF
v_call: TRBV28
clone_size: .
j_call: TRBJ1-5
d_call: TRBD1

cdr3_nt: TGTGCCAGCAATATAGCGGGAGCCCTCAATGAGCAGTTCTTC
cdr3_aa: CASNIAGALNEQFF
v_call: TRBV28
clone_size: .
j_call: TRBJ2-1
d_call: TRBD2

cdr3_nt: TGTGCCAGCAGCTTAGGGGCAGGGGGCAGATACCAAGAGACCCAGTACTTC
cdr3_aa: CASSLGAGGRYQETQYF
v_call: TRBV13
clone_size: .
j_call: TRBJ2-5
d_call: TRBD1

cdr3_nt: TGTGCCAGCAGTCCACACCAAGAGACCCAGTACTTC
cdr3_aa: CASSPHQETQYF
v_call: TRBV28
clone_size: .
j_call: TRBJ2-5
d_call: .

cdr3_nt: TGTGCCAGCAGCCCAACAATGGGGCTCTCCTACGAGCAGTACTTC
cdr3_aa: CASSPTMGLSYEQYF
v_call: TRBV7-2
clone_size: once
j_call: TRBJ2-7
d_call: .

cdr3_nt: TGTGCCAGCAGCCGGGGGACTAGCGGGTATTGGGGCCAAGAGACCCAGTACTTC
cdr3_aa: CASSRGTSGYWGQETQYF
v_call: TRBV7-2
clone_size: .
j_call: TRBJ2-5
d_call: TRBD2

cdr3_nt: TGTGCCAGCAGCGTAGGAGGGGGGACAGAGGGCACAGATACGCAGTATTTT
cdr3_aa: CASSVGGGTEGTDTQYF
v_call: TRBV9
clone_size: .
j_call: TRBJ2-3
d_call: .

cdr3_nt: TGTGCCACCGGGACAGGCCGAGGATACGAGCAGTACTTC
cdr3_aa: CATGTGRGYEQYF
v_call: TRBV28
clone_size: .
j_call: TRBJ2-7
d_call: TRBD1

cdr3_nt: TGTGCCAGCAGCCTAAGCTCCACAGGGGGCACTGAAGCTTTCTTT
cdr3_aa: CASSLSSTGGTEAFF
v_call: TRBV9
clone_size: .
j_call: TRBJ1-1
d_call: TRBD1

cdr3_nt: TGTGCCAGCAGCTACCTGCGGGGGCAGGGTGATGAGCAGTTCTTC
cdr3_aa: CASSYLRGQGDEQFF
v_call: TRBV7-2
clone_size: .
j_call: TRBJ2-1
d_call: .

cdr3_nt: TGTGCCAGCAGCCCACCGGGACAGGGGGCCTACGAGCAGTACTTC
cdr3_aa: CASSPPGQGAYEQYF
v_call: TRBV28
clone_size: .
j_call: TRBJ2-7
d_call: TRBD1

cdr3_nt: TGTGCCAGCAGTTTACTGCCCCCGTGGACAGACAAAGGGTATAGCAATCAGCCCCAGCATTTT
cdr3_aa: CASSLLPPWTDKGYSNQPQHF
v_call: TRBV27
clone_size: .
j_call: TRBJ1-5
d_call: .

cdr3_nt: TGTGCCAGCAGTCCAGGGTATGGGGGCTACACCTTC
cdr3_aa: CASSPGYGGYTF
v_call: TRBV9
clone_size: .
j_call: TRBJ1-2
d_call: .

cdr3_nt: TGCGCCAGCAGCTTGGAGCGGGGGCTCACAGATACGCAGTATTTT
cdr3_aa: CASSLERGLTDTQYF
v_call: TRBV5-1
clone_size: .
j_call: TRBJ2-3
d_call: TRBD2

cdr3_nt: TGTGCCAGCAGCTCGACCGTGATCCAAGAGACCCAGTACTTC
cdr3_aa: CASSSTVIQETQYF
v_call: TRBV7-9
clone_size: .
j_call: TRBJ2-5
d_call: .

cdr3_nt: TGTGCCAGCAGCTTAGCAGGGGCCGCCACCTACGAGCAGTACTTC
cdr3_aa: CASSLAGAATYEQYF
v_call: TRBV7-2
clone_size: .
j_call: TRBJ2-7
d_call: .

cdr3_nt: TGTGCCAGCATCCGCAGCCGGAGCTCCTACGAGCAGTACTTC
cdr3_aa: CASIRSRSSYEQYF
v_call: TRBV6-6
clone_size: .
j_call: TRBJ2-7
d_call: .

cdr3_nt: TGTGCCAGCTTCCGGGACTACGCTAGCACAGATACGCAGTATTTT
cdr3_aa: CASFRDYASTDTQYF
v_call: TRBV27
clone_size: .
j_call: TRBJ2-3
d_call: TRBD2

cdr3_nt: TGTGCCACCAGCAGAGAATCTCTGGCGGGAGGATGGACCGGGGAGCTGTTTTTT
cdr3_aa: CATSRESLAGGWTGELFF
v_call: TRBV15
clone_size: .
j_call: TRBJ2-2
d_call: TRBD2

cdr3_nt: TGTGCCAGCAGCTCAAGCGGGAGTCCCCACAATGAGCAGTTCTTC
cdr3_aa: CASSSSGSPHNEQFF
v_call: TRBV7-9
clone_size: .
j_call: TRBJ2-1
d_call: TRBD2

cdr3_nt: TGTGCCAGCAGCTTCACCGGCCCCAGCGGGGTCTACAATGAGCAGTTCTTC
cdr3_aa: CASSFTGPSGVYNEQFF
v_call: TRBV11-2
clone_size: few
j_call: TRBJ2-1
d_call: TRBD2

cdr3_nt: TGTGCCAGCAGTCCCCCTGGGGTCCCCCCGGGTATATCCCACTCGGTGGATGAGCAGTTCTTC
cdr3_aa: CASSPPGVPPGISHSVDEQFF
v_call: TRBV28
clone_size: .
j_call: TRBJ2-1
d_call: .

cdr3_nt: TGTGCCAGCAGTCCGCCAGGGACAGGGGGTTACGAGCAGTACTTC
cdr3_aa: CASSPPGTGGYEQYF
v_call: TRBV27
clone_size: .
j_call: TRBJ2-7
d_call: TRBD1

cdr3_nt: TGTGCCAGCAGCTTGGGACTAGCGGGTTACAATGAGCAGTTCTTC
cdr3_aa: CASSLGLAGYNEQFF
v_call: TRBV5-6
clone_size: .
j_call: TRBJ2-1
d_call: TRBD2

cdr3_nt: TGTGCCAGCAGCCCCCCCATAGGGGGACCGGGGGAGCTGTTTTTT
cdr3_aa: CASSPPIGGPGELFF
v_call: TRBV7-9
clone_size: .
j_call: TRBJ2-2
d_call: .

cdr3_nt: TGCGCCAGCAGCCAAGATTTCTTAACTTACGAGCAGTACTTC
cdr3_aa: CASSQDFLTYEQYF
v_call: TRBV4-3
clone_size: .
j_call: TRBJ2-7
d_call: .

cdr3_nt: TGTGCCAGCAGCTTCAGCGGCGGAACGGGGACTGAAGCTTTCTTT
cdr3_aa: CASSFSGGTGTEAFF
v_call: TRBV5-5
clone_size: .
j_call: TRBJ1-1
d_call: .

cdr3_nt: TGTGCCAGCAGTGACCTGACGGTTCTAGCCAAAAACATTCAGTACTTC
cdr3_aa: CASSDLTVLAKNIQYF
v_call: TRBV2
clone_size: .
j_call: TRBJ2-4
d_call: .

cdr3_nt: TGTGCCAGCAGTTTCGTGGTAAATAGCAATCAGCCCCAGCATTTT
cdr3_aa: CASSFVVNSNQPQHF
v_call: TRBV28
clone_size: .
j_call: TRBJ1-5
d_call: .

cdr3_nt: TGTGCCAGCTCACCATCGGATAGCGGGAGGGACATTCAGTACTTC
cdr3_aa: CASSPSDSGRDIQYF
v_call: TRBV18
clone_size: .
j_call: TRBJ2-4
d_call: TRBD2

cdr3_nt: TGTGCCAGCAGGCCAGGGGTGGGGGTCACTGAAGCTTTCTTT
cdr3_aa: CASRPGVGVTEAFF
v_call: TRBV27
clone_size: .
j_call: TRBJ1-1
d_call: .

cdr3_nt: TGTGCCAGCAGCCCGCAGCGGGAGATCCTCGAGCAGTACTTC
cdr3_aa: CASSPQREILEQYF
v_call: TRBV7-8
clone_size: once
j_call: TRBJ2-7
d_call: TRBD2

cdr3_nt: TGCGCCAGCAGCCAAGATCCGGCCGTTATCTATGGCTACACCTTC
cdr3_aa: CASSQDPAVIYGYTF
v_call: TRBV4-1
clone_size: .
j_call: TRBJ1-2
d_call: .

cdr3_nt: TGTGCCATCAGTGAAGGGACAGGGACGACAGATACGCAGTATTTT
cdr3_aa: CAISEGTGTTDTQYF
v_call: TRBV10-3
clone_size: .
j_call: TRBJ2-3
d_call: TRBD1

cdr3_nt: TGTGCCAGCAGCCTGTTACCGGGACAGGGCTCCTACGAGCAGTACTTC
cdr3_aa: CASSLLPGQGSYEQYF
v_call: TRBV7-2
clone_size: .
j_call: TRBJ2-7
d_call: TRBD1

cdr3_nt: TGTGCCAGCAGCTCCGACTTGAACACCGGGGAGCTGTTTTTT
cdr3_aa: CASSSDLNTGELFF
v_call: TRBV7-9
clone_size: once
j_call: TRBJ2-2
d_call: .

cdr3_nt: TGTGCCAGCAGTCTCCACCCGAGCTCCTACGAGCAGTACTTC
cdr3_aa: CASSLHPSSYEQYF
v_call: TRBV27
clone_size: .
j_call: TRBJ2-7
d_call: .

cdr3_nt: TGTGCCAGTAGTCCTAGTGGGGATTTCAATGGCTACACCTTC
cdr3_aa: CASSPSGDFNGYTF
v_call: TRBV19
clone_size: .
j_call: TRBJ1-2
d_call: .

cdr3_nt: TGTGCCAGCAGTTATGGAGGTCAAGAGACCCAGTACTTC
cdr3_aa: CASSYGGQETQYF
v_call: TRBV6-5
clone_size: .
j_call: TRBJ2-5
d_call: .

cdr3_nt: TGTGCCAGCAGTGTCGCTAGCGGGAACTACAATGAGCAGTTCTTC
cdr3_aa: CASSVASGNYNEQFF
v_call: TRBV2
clone_size: .
j_call: TRBJ2-1
d_call: TRBD2

cdr3_nt: TGTGCCAGCAGTGGAGGGGACCCGGGACAGGGGGCCGTTGGCAATCAGCCCCAGCATTTT
cdr3_aa: CASSGGDPGQGAVGNQPQHF
v_call: TRBV6-4
clone_size: .
j_call: TRBJ1-5
d_call: TRBD1

cdr3_nt: TGTGCCAGCAGCTATCCAGGGGTTTTGGGCACTGAAGCTTTCTTT
cdr3_aa: CASSYPGVLGTEAFF
v_call: TRBV5-8
clone_size: .
j_call: TRBJ1-1
d_call: .

cdr3_nt: TGCAGCGTTGAAGAGAACAGCGACACCGGGGAGCTGTTTTTT
cdr3_aa: CSVEENSDTGELFF
v_call: TRBV29-1
clone_size: .
j_call: TRBJ2-2
d_call: .

cdr3_nt: TGTGCCAGCAGCCAAGAAGGAGGGGCCAGTGTGAACTATGGCTACACCTTC
cdr3_aa: CASSQEGGASVNYGYTF
v_call: TRBV4-2
clone_size: .
j_call: TRBJ1-2
d_call: .

cdr3_nt: TGTGCCAGCAGTTCCTACAGCAGGGTCCAAGAGACCCAGTACTTC
cdr3_aa: CASSSYSRVQETQYF
v_call: TRBV28
clone_size: medium-sized
j_call: TRBJ2-5
d_call: .

cdr3_nt: TGTGCCAGTAGTACCTTCGCCGGGACCATAGGCAATGAGCAGTTCTTC
cdr3_aa: CASSTFAGTIGNEQFF
v_call: TRBV19
clone_size: .
j_call: TRBJ2-1
d_call: .

cdr3_nt: TGTGCCAGCAGCTTGTTCCAGGGTGTAGGTGAAAAACTGTTTTTT
cdr3_aa: CASSLFQGVGEKLFF
v_call: TRBV5-5
clone_size: few
j_call: TRBJ1-4
d_call: .

cdr3_nt: TGTGCCAGCAGTTTCGGGGGGACCACCACAGATACGCAGTATTTT
cdr3_aa: CASSFGGTTTDTQYF
v_call: TRBV28
clone_size: .
j_call: TRBJ2-3
d_call: TRBD2

cdr3_nt: TGTGCCAGCAGTTATTACGAGGACAGGCCCCCAGATACGCAGTATTTT
cdr3_aa: CASSYYEDRPPDTQYF
v_call: TRBV6-6
clone_size: .
j_call: TRBJ2-3
d_call: TRBD1

cdr3_nt: TGTGCCAGCAGCATGCTAGCGGGCCAAGAGACCCAGTACTTC
cdr3_aa: CASSMLAGQETQYF
v_call: TRBV14
clone_size: .
j_call: TRBJ2-5
d_call: TRBD2